This T cell receptor beta chain was identified in a study of blood T cell repertoires in COVID-19. Study-wide background: PBMCs, B-cell-depleted T cells, or T cells were the source of the cDNA or gDNA that made up the material.

CDR3 length equals 15 residues. CDR1 is SNHLY, CDR2 FYNNEI, per germline. For this clone: The junction departs from germline at one end; a sequencing error may be responsible.

In the authors' methods: From reference gene primer amplification, estimates of nucleated cell counts were derived. Profiling relied on immunoSEQ multiplex PCR, and the TCRdb table lists in-frame clones only, not all of them. V and J calls and clone size are as listed in that table; D and trimming were resolved from the DNA. The sample shows about 230,000 clones, 70% to 90% of them seen only once. Clinical history reported by participants formed the basis on which cohorts were assigned. Sequences were obtained from PBMCs or T cells enriched from blood (not recorded which). The receptor was isolated from a man between 25 and 39 years old who had recovered from COVID-19. This chain joins TRBV2 and TRBJ2-3, with 12 bases that match TRBD2. The CDR3: CASSPSGGGTGTQYF. CDR3 DNA sequence: TGTGCCAGCAGTCCTAGCGGGGGGGGGACAGGTACGCAGTATTTT.